This entry concerns a single T cell receptor beta chain. The method was immunoSEQ multiplex PCR; TCRdb's version includes in-frame clones alone and lacks a portion of them. The sample lists tens of thousands of clones; roughly 96% were seen once. These data belong to a study of T cells after somatic rescue of genetic block. Trimming took off 6 bases at V and 3 bases at J, with 18 bases between the two ends. This CDR3 is 15 amino acids long. Germline V gene data show CDR1 as SNHLY and CDR2 as FYNNEI. This chain connects TRBV2 to TRBJ2-7, with D unresolved. The receptor's source is a child in the first two years of life. The sequenced sample consisted of peripheral blood mononuclear cells (PBMCs). Written as DNA, the CDR3 is TGTGCCAGCAGCCCCCGTCTTATCCTAGTCTACGAGCAGTACTTC. This encodes CASSPRLILVYEQYF. Together with reference TRBV2 and TRBJ2-7, the CDR3 gives the full variable domain: EPEVTQTPSHQVTQMGQEVILRCVPISNHLYFYWYRQILGQKVEFLVSFYNNEISEKSEIFDDQFSVERPDGSNFTLKIRSTKLEDSAMYFCASSPRLILVYEQYFGPGTRLTVT.